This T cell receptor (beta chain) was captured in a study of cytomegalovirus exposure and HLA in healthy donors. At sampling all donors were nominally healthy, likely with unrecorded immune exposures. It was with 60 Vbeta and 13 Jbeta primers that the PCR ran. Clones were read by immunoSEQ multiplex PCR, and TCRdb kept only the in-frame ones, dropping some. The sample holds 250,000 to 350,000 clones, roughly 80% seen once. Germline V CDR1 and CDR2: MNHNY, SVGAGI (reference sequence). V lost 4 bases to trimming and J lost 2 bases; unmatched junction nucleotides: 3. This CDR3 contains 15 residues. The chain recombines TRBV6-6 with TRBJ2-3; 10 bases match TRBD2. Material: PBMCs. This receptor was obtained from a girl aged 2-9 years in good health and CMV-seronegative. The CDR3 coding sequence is TGTGCCAGCAGTTTACTAGCGGGACCCACAGATACGCAGTATTTT. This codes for CASSLLAGPTDTQYF.